This T cell receptor (beta chain) was documented in a study of T cell clones after liver transplantation. The CDR3 loop spans 14 amino acids. The germline V gene has CDR1 SGHNT and CDR2 YENEEA. V was shortened by 5 bases and J by 5 bases, with 13 bases between the two germline ends. The sample holds many counts of this clone. Produced via immunoSEQ multiplex PCR; TCRdb's table is partial and in-frame only. The table lists about 53,000 clones, 84% of them singletons. The specimen was CD4+ T cells from blood, collected before liver transplant. V gene TRBV11-3 combines with J gene TRBJ2-1; D could derive from TRBD1 or TRBD2 (5 bases each). This TCR was sampled from a human donor who received a liver transplant. The CDR3 protein is CASSAGTVNNEQFF. For the CDR3, the DNA is TGTGCCAGCAGCGCAGGGACGGTCAACAATGAGCAGTTCTTC.